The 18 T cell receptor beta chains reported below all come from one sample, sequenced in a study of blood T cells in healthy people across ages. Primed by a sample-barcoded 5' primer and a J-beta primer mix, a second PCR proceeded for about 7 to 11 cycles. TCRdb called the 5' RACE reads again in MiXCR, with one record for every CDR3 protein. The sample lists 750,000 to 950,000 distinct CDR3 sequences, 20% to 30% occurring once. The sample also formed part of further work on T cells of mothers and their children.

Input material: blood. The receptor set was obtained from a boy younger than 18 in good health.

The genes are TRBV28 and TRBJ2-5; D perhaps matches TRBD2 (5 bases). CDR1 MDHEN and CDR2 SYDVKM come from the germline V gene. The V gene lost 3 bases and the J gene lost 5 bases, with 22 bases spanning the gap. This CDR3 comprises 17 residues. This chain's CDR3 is CASSFADLGSTGETQYF. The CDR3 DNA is TGTGCCAGCAGTTTTGCCGATCTGGGGTCTACGGGGGAGACCCAGTACTTC.

CDR3 DNA: TGTGCCAGTTCAGGGGGGTGGACTGAAGCTTTCTTT. It specifies CASSGGWTEAFF. The J gene is TRBJ1-1, the V gene TRBV12-3 or TRBV12-4; 7 positions match TRBD1. J gave up 5 bases and V 9 bases, and 6 bases lay outside the gene matches. CDR3 length: 12 amino acids.

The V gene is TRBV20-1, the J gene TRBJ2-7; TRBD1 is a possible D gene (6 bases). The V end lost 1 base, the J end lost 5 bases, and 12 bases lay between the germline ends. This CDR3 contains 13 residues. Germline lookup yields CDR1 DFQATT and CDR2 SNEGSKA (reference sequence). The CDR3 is CSARGGRENEQYF. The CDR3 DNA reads TGCAGTGCTAGAGGGGGGCGCGAGAACGAGCAGTACTTC.

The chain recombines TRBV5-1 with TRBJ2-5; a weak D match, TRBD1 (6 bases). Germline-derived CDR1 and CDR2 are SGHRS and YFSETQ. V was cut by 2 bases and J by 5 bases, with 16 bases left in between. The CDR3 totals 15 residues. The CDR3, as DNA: TGCGCCAGCAGCTTTGGGGGCAGGCCGGGGGAGACCCAGTACTTC. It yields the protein CASSFGGRPGETQYF.

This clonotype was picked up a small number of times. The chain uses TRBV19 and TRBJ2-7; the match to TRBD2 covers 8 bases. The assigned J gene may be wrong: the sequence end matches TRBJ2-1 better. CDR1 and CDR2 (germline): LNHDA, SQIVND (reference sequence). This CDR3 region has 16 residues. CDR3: CASRDWGAGGRYEQFF. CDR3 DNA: TGTGCCAGTAGGGACTGGGGGGCGGGGGGTAGGTATGAGCAGTTCTTC.

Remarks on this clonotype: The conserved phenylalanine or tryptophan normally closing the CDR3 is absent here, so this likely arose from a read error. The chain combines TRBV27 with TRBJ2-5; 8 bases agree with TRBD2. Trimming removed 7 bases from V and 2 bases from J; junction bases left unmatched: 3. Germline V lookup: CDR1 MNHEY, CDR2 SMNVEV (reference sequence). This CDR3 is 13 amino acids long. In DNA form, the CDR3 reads TGTGCCAGCAAGGCGGGGGGACAAGAGACCCAGTACTAC. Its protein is CASKAGGQETQYY.

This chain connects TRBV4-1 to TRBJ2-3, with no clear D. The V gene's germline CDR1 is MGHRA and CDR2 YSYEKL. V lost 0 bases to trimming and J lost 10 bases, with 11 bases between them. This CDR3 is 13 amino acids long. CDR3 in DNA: TGCGCCAGCAGCCAAGATACCCGGAGTCCGCAGTATTTT. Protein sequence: CASSQDTRSPQYF.

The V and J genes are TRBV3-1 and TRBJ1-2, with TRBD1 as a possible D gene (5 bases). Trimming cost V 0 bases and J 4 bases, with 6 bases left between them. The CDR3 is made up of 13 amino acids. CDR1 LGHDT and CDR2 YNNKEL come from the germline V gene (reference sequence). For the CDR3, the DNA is TGTGCCAGCAGCCAAGATGACAGCTATGGCTACACCTTC. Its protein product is CASSQDDSYGYTF.

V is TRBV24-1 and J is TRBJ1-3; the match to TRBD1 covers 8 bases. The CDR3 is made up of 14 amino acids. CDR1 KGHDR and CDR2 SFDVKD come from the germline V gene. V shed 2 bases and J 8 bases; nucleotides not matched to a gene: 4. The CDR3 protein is CATSDSRQGYTIYF. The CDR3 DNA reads TGTGCCACCAGTGATTCCCGACAGGGGTACACCATATATTTT.

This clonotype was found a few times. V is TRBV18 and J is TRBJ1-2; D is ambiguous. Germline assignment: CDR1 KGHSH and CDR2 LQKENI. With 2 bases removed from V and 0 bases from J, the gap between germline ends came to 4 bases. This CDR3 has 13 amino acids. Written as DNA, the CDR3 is TGTGCCAGCTCACCAGCATCTAACTATGGCTACACCTTC. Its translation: CASSPASNYGYTF.

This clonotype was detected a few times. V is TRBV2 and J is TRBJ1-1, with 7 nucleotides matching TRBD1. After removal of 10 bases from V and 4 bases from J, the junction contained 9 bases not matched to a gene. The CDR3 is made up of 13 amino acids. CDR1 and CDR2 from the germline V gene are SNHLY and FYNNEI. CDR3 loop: CAKTQGRSTEAFF. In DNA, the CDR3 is TGTGCCAAGACACAGGGGAGGAGCACTGAAGCTTTCTTT.

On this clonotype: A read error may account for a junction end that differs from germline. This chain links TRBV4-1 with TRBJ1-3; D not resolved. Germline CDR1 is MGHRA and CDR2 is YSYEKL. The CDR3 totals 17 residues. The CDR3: CASSQTDPGSSGNTMYF. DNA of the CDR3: TGCGCCAGCAGCCAAACAGATCCGGGGAGCTCTGGAAACACCATGTATTTT.

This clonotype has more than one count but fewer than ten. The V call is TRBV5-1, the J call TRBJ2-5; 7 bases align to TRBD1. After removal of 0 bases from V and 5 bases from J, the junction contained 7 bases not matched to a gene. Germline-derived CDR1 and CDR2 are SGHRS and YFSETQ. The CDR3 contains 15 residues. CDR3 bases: TGCGCCAGCAGCTTGGGACAGGGTCGGTGGGAGACCCAGTACTTC. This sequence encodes CASSLGQGRWETQYF. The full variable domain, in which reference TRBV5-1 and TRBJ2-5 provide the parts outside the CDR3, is KAGVTQTPRYLIKTRGQQVTLSCSPISGHRSVSWYQQTPGQGLQFLFEYFSETQRNKGNFPGRFSGRQFSNSRSEMNVSTLELGDSALYLCASSLGQGRWETQYFGPGTRLLVL.

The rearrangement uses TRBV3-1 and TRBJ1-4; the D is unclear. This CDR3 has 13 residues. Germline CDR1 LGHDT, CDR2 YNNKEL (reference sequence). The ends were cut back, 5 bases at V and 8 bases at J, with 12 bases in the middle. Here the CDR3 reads CASSWGGGEKLFF. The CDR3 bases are TGTGCCAGCAGCTGGGGAGGAGGAGAAAAACTGTTTTTT.

The CDR3 protein is CASSFDGRPTEAFF. In DNA form, the CDR3 reads TGTGCCAGCAGTTTTGACGGGCGCCCCACTGAAGCTTTCTTT. V is TRBV12-3 or TRBV12-4 and J is TRBJ1-1, with D uncertain. This CDR3 is 14 amino acids long. Trimming pared 3 bases from V and 4 bases from J, leaving 12 bases between.

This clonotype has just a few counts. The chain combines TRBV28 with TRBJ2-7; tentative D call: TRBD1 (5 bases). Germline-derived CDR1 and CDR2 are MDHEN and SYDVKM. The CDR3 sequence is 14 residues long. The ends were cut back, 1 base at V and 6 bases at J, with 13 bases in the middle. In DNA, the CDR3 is TGTGCCAGCAGTTTATCCCAGGGTTTCGGCGAGCAGTACTTC. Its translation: CASSLSQGFGEQYF. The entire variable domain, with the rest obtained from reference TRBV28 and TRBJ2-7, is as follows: DVKVTQSSRYLVKRTGEKVFLECVQDMDHENMFWYRQDPGLGLRLIYFSYDVKMKEKGDIPEGYSVSREKKERFSLILESASTNQTSMYLCASSLSQGFGEQYFGPGTRLTVT.

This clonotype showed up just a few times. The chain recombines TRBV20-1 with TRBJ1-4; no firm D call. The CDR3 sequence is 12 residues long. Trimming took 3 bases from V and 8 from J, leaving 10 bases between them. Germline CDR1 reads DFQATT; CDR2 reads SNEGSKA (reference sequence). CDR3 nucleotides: TGCAGTGCTAGGGCCATCGAGGAAAAACTGTTTTTT. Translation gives CSARAIEEKLFF.

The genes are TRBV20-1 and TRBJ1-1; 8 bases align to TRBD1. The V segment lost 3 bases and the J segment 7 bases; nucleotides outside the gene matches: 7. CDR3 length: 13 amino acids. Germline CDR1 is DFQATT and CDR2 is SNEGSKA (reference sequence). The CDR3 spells CSARETGAGEAFF. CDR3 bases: TGCAGTGCTAGGGAGACAGGGGCGGGTGAAGCTTTCTTT.